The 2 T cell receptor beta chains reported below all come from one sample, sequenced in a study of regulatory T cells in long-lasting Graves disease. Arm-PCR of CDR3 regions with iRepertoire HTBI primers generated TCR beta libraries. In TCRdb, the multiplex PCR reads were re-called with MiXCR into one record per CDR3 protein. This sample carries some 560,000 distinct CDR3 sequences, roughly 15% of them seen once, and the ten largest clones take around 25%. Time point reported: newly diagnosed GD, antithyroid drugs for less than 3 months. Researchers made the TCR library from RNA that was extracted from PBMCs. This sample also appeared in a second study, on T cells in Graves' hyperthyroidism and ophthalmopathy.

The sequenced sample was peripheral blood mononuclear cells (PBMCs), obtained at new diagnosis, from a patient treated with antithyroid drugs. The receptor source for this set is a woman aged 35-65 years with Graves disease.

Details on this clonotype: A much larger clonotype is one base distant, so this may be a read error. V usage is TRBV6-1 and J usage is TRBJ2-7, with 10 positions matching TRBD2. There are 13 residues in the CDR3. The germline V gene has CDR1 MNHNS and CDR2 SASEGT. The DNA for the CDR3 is TGTACCAGCAGTGAGGGACTAGCGAACGAGCAGTACTTC. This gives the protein CTSSEGLANEQYF.

The CDR3 nucleotides are TGTGCCAGCAGCCGGACAGGGACCTCATACGAGCAGTACTTC. It codes for CASSRTGTSYEQYF. This chain links TRBV7-9 with TRBJ2-7, with 8 bases aligning to TRBD1. Germline assignment: CDR1 SEHNR and CDR2 FQNEAQ (reference sequence). After removal of 5 bases from V and 4 bases from J, the junction contained 7 bases not matched to a gene. The CDR3 totals 14 residues.